These 6 T cell receptor beta chains were all obtained from the same sample, sequenced in a study of early T cells in non-severe SARS-CoV-2 infection. TCRdb passed the 5' RACE reads through MiXCR, listing each CDR3 protein once. This table holds tens of thousands of distinct CDR3 sequences, roughly 13% found once. Sample: whole blood. These receptors all come from an adult who was a healthcare worker with PCR-confirmed SARS-CoV-2 infection or an uninfected control (not recorded which).

The gene calls are TRBV9 and TRBJ1-4, with D uncertain. CDR1 and CDR2 (germline): SGDLS, YYNGEE. The CDR3 is 16 residues long. V dropped 3 bases and J dropped 2 bases, with 14 bases sitting between them. The CDR3 nucleotides are TGTGCCAGCAGCGCCCGAGCGGGCTCTACTAATGAAAAACTGTTTTTT. Protein: CASSARAGSTNEKLFF.

The sample holds many counts of this clonotype. The chain employs TRBV5-1 and TRBJ2-7; the match to TRBD1 covers 7 bases. The germline gives CDR1 SGHRS, CDR2 YFSETQ. The CDR3 loop spans 18 amino acids. After removal of 0 bases from V and 3 bases from J, the junction contained 15 bases not matched to a gene. CDR3 sequence (DNA): TGCGCCAGCAGCTTGGGTGAAGGTGGGGACAGCGTCTTCTACGAGCAGTACTTC. Translation: CASSLGEGGDSVFYEQYF.

This clonotype appeared many times. This sequence joins TRBV7-8 and TRBJ1-6; 8 bases match TRBD1. The CDR3 covers 15 residues. Germline CDR1 is SGHVS and CDR2 is FQNEAQ. V lost 5 bases to trimming and J lost 9 bases; unmatched junction nucleotides: 9. The CDR3 spells CASSALDRVASPLHF. DNA of the CDR3: TGTGCCAGCAGCGCATTGGACAGGGTCGCTTCACCCCTCCACTTT.

Notes on this clonotype: A much larger clone lies one base from this, so it may be a read error. The chain employs TRBV7-6 and TRBJ1-2; TRBD1 aligns across 7 bases. The CDR3 covers 13 residues. CDR1 SGHVS and CDR2 FNYEAQ come from the germline V gene. The CDR3, as DNA: TGTGTCAGCAGCCAACAGGGGAACTATGGCTACACCTTC. Encoded protein: CVSSQQGNYGYTF.

The table lists this clonotype with many counts. The V and J genes are TRBV29-1 and TRBJ2-1; TRBD2 matches at 7 bases. CDR1 and CDR2 from the germline V gene are SQVTM and ANQGSEA. The CDR3 length is 13 residues. V was pared by 7 bases and J by 8 bases, with 11 bases of the junction left unmatched. CDR3 sequence reads: CSAKGLGGHEQFF. As DNA, the CDR3 is TGCAGCGCCAAAGGACTAGGAGGCCATGAGCAGTTCTTC.

The V call is TRBV5-1, the J call TRBJ2-7, with a tentative D call TRBD2 (6 bases). V was shortened by 4 bases and J by 5 bases, with 13 bases between the two germline ends. Per germline, CDR1 SGHRS and CDR2 YFSETQ. The CDR3 runs 13 residues. The DNA of the CDR3 is TGCGCCAGCAGCCCACTTACGGGGGACGAGCAGTACTTC. Encoded protein: CASSPLTGDEQYF.